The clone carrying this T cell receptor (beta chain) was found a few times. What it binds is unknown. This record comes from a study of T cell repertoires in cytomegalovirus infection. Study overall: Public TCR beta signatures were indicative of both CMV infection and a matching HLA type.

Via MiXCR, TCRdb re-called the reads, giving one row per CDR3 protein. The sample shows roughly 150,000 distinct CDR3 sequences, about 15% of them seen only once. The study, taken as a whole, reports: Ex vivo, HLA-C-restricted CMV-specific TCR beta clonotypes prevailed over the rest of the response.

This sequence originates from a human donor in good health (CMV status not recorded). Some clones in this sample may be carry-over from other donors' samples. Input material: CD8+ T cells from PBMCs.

CDR3 protein: CASSPRSANTGELFF. The CDR3, as DNA: TGTGCCAGCAGCCCCCGGAGCGCGAACACCGGGGAGCTGTTTTTT. This chain links TRBV6-2 or TRBV6-3 with TRBJ2-2; D gene ambiguous. Germline CDR1 and CDR2: MNHEY and SVGEGT. Trimming pared 6 bases from V and 0 bases from J, leaving 11 bases between. CDR3 size: 15 residues.